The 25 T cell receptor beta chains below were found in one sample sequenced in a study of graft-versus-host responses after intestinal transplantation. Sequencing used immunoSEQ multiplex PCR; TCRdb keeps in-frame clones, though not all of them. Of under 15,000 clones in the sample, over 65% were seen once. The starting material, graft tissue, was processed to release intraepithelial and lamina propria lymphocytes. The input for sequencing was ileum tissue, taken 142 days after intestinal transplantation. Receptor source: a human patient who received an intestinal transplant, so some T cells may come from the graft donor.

The CDR3, as DNA: TGCGCCAGCAGCTTGGCCCCTGTCAGCGGCATGAACACTGAAGCTTTCTTT. This sequence encodes CASSLAPVSGMNTEAFF. V gene TRBV5-1 combines with J gene TRBJ1-1; D call uncertain. The CDR3 has 17 amino acids. The V and J ends lost 0 bases and 0 bases respectively, with 15 bases between them. CDR1 is SGHRS and CDR2 is YFSETQ in the germline V gene.

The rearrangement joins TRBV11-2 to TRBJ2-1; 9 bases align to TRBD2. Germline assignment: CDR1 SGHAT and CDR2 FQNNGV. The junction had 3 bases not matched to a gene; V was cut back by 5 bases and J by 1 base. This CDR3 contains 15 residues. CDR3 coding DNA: TGTGCCAGCAGCCCTACTAGCGGGTCCTACAATGAGCAGTTCTTC. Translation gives CASSPTSGSYNEQFF.

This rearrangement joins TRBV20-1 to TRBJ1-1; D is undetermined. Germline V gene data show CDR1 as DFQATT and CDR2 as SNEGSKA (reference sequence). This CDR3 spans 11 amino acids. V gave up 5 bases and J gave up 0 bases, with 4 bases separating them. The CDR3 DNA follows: TGCAGTGCTTACATGAACACTGAAGCTTTCTTT. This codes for CSAYMNTEAFF.

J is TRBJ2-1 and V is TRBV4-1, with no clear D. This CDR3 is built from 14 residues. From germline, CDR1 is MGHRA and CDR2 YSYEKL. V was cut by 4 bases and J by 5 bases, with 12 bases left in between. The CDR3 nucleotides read TGCGCCAGCAGCCTAGTCGACGGAGACAATGAGCAGTTCTTC. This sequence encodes CASSLVDGDNEQFF.

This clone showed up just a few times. The CDR3 protein is CASGLYGGMNTEAFF. The CDR3 bases are TGTGCTAGTGGTTTGTATGGGGGGATGAACACTGAAGCTTTCTTT. The chain is built from TRBV12-5 and TRBJ1-1; TRBD1 might be the D (5 bases). Trimming took 2 bases from V and 0 from J, leaving 10 bases between them. CDR3 length: 15 residues. Germline CDR1 and CDR2: LGHNT and FRNRAP.

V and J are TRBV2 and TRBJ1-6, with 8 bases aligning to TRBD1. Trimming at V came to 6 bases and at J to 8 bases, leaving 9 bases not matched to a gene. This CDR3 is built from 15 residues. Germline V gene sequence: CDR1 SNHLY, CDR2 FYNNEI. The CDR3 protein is CASSPDRARHSPLHF. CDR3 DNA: TGTGCCAGCAGCCCGGACAGGGCAAGGCATTCACCCCTCCACTTT.

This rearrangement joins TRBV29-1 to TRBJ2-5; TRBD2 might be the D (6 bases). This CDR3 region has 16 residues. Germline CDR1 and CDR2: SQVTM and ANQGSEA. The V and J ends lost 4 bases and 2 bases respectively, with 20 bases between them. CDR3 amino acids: CSVAGVWGTMQETQYF. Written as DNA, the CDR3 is TGCAGCGTTGCGGGGGTTTGGGGCACTATGCAAGAGACCCAGTACTTC.

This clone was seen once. The CDR3, as DNA: TGTGCCAGCAGCTTGAGGGTAGTCAGCGGGAGTTGGATGGGAGAGACCCAGTACTTC. Translating gives CASSLRVVSGSWMGETQYF. This chain links TRBV5-6 with TRBJ2-5; 8 nucleotides agree with TRBD2. The V segment lost 1 base and the J segment 4 bases; nucleotides outside the gene matches: 18. This CDR3 has 19 residues. Germline V gene sequence: CDR1 SGHDT, CDR2 YYEEEE.

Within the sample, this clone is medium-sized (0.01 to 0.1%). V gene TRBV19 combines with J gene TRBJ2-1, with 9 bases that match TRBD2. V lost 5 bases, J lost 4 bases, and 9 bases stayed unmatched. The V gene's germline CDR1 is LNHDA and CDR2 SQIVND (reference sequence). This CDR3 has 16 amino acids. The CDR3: CASSGGPSGVYNEQFF. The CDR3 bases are TGTGCCAGTAGTGGGGGGCCTAGCGGGGTTTACAATGAGCAGTTCTTC. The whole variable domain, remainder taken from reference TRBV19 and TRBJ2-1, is DGGITQSPKYLFRKEGQNVTLSCEQNLNHDAMYWYRQDPGQGLRLIYYSQIVNDFQKGDIAEGYSVSREKKESFPLTVTSAQKNPTAFYLCASSGGPSGVYNEQFFGPGTRLTVL.

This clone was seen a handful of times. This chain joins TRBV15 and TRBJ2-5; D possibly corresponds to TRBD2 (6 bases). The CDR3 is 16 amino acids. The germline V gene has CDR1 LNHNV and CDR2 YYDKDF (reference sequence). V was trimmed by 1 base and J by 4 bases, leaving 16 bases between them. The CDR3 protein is CATSRGRVTSLETQYF. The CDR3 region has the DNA TGTGCCACCAGCAGAGGGAGGGTGACTAGTTTAGAGACCCAGTACTTC.

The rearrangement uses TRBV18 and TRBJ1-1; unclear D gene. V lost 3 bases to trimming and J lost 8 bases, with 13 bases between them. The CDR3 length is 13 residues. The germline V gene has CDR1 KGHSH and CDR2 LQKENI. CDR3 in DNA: TGTGCCAGCTCACCTGGGCCGGGATTGGAAGCTTTCTTT. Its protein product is CASSPGPGLEAFF.

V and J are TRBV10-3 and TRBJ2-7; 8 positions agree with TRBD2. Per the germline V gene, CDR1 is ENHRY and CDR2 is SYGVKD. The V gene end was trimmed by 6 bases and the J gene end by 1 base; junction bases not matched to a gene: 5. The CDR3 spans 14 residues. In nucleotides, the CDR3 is TGTGCCATCAGCCCACTAGCGGAATCCTACGAGCAGTACTTC. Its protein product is CAISPLAESYEQYF.

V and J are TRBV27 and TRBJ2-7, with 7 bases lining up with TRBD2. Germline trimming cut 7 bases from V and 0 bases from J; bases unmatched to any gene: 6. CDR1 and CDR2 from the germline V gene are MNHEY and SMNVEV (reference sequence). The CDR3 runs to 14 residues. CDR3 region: CASTRGEGSYEQYF. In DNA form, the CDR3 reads TGTGCCAGCACCCGAGGGGAGGGCTCCTACGAGCAGTACTTC.

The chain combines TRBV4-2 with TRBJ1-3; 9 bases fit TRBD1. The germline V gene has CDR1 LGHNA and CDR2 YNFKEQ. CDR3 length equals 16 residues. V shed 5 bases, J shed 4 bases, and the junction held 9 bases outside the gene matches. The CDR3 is CASSSTGTGSGNTIYF. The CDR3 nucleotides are TGTGCCAGCAGCTCAACCGGGACAGGGTCCGGAAACACCATATATTTT.

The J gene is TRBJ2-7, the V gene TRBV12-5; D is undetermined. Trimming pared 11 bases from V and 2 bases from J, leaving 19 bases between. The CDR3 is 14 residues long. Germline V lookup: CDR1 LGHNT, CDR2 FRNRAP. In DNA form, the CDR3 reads TGTGCTCAATCCGACCGGAGAAGGCCCTACGAGCAGTACTTC. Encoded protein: CAQSDRRRPYEQYF.

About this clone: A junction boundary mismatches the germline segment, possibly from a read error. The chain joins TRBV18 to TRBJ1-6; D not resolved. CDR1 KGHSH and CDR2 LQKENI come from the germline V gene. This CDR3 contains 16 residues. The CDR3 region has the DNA TGTGCCAGCTCTCCACCCGGATGGAGTGTCGCTTCACCCCTCCACTTT. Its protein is CASSPPGWSVASPLHF.

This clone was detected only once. This CDR3 reads CASSVTGGPRAFF. In nucleotides, the CDR3 is TGTGCCAGCAGTGTCACAGGGGGCCCTCGGGCTTTCTTT. The gene calls are TRBV6-5 and TRBJ1-1; 9 bases are shared with TRBD1. Looked up from germline, CDR1 is MNHEY and CDR2 is SVGAGI. This CDR3 contains 13 residues. Germline trimming cut 5 bases from V and 11 bases from J; bases unmatched to any gene: 9.

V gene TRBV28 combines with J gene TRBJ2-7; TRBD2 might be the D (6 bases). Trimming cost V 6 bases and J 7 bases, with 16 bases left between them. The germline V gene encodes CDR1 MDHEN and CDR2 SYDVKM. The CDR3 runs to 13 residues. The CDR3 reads CASRGGSLGEQYF. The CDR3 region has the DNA TGTGCCAGCAGGGGGGGATCTTTGGGGGAGCAGTACTTC.

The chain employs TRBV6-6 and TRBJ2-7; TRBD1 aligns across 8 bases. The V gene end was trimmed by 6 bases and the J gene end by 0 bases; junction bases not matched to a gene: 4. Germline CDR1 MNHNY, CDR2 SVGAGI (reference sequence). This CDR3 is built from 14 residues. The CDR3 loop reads CASRPGQGSYEQYF. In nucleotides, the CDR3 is TGTGCCAGCAGACCTGGACAGGGCTCCTACGAGCAGTACTTC.

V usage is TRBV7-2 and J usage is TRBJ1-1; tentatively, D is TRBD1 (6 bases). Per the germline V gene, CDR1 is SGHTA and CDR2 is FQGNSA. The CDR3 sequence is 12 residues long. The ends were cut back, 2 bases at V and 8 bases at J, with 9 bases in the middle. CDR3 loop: CASSLRGSEAFF. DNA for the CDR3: TGTGCCAGCAGCTTAAGGGGGTCCGAAGCTTTCTTT. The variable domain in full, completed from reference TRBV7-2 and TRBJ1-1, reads GAGVSQSPSNKVTEKGKDVELRCDPISGHTALYWYRQSLGQGLEFLIYFQGNSAPDKSGLPSDRFSAERTGGSVSTLTIQRTQQEDSAVYLCASSLRGSEAFFGQGTRLTVV.

The CDR3 reads CASSKGENTEAFF. The DNA for the CDR3 is TGTGCCAGCTCAAAGGGAGAGAACACTGAAGCTTTCTTT. The gene calls are TRBV18 and TRBJ1-1; D uncertain. V was clipped by 5 bases and J by 1 base, with 8 bases between them. The CDR3 spans 13 residues. The V gene's germline CDR1 is KGHSH and CDR2 LQKENI. The variable domain in full, completed from reference TRBV18 and TRBJ1-1, reads NAGVMQNPRHLVRRRGQEARLRCSPMKGHSHVYWYRQLPEEGLKFMVYLQKENIIDESGMPKERFSAEFPKEGPSILRIQQVVRGDSAAYFCASSKGENTEAFFGQGTRLTVV.

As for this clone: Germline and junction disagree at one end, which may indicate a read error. Written as DNA, the CDR3 is TGTGCTAGCAGCGACCGGACAGGGCCCGGGGAGCTGTTTTTT. It encodes CASSDRTGPGELFF. The rearrangement links TRBV7-7 to TRBJ2-2; TRBD1 matches 8 bases. The V gene's germline CDR1 is SSHAT and CDR2 FNYEAQ (reference sequence). This CDR3 contains 14 residues.

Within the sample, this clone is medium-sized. The CDR3 loop is CASSFAGDLAGGLYTQYF. The CDR3 bases are TGTGCCAGCAGCTTCGCGGGGGACCTAGCGGGGGGTCTATATACGCAGTATTTT. The gene calls are TRBV7-9 and TRBJ2-3, with TRBD2 matching 11 bases. The germline CDR1 and CDR2 sequences are SEHNR and FQNEAQ (reference sequence). Unmatched junction bases numbered 15, after V lost 3 bases and J lost 7 bases. The CDR3 is made up of 18 amino acids.

CDR3 sequence reads: CASSWDRVASTDTQYF. The DNA of the CDR3 is TGTGCCAGCAGCTGGGACAGAGTTGCTAGCACAGATACGCAGTATTTT. The chain uses TRBV7-9 and TRBJ2-3; the match to TRBD1 covers 7 bases. V shed 4 bases, J shed 0 bases, and the junction held 7 bases outside the gene matches. Germline assignment: CDR1 SEHNR and CDR2 FQNEAQ (reference sequence). This CDR3 has 16 amino acids.

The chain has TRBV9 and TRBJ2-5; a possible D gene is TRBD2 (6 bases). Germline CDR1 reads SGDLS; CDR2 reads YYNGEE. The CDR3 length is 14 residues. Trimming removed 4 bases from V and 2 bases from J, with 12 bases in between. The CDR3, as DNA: TGTGCCAGCAGCCCAGGGACTCTTCAAGAGACCCAGTACTTC. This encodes CASSPGTLQETQYF.